This T cell receptor (beta chain) is from a study of T cell responses to AZD1222 COVID-19 vaccine. General study results and limits: Clonal diversity was possibly underestimated; the donors were predominantly white British and more often female. Per reports, nearly half of all spike-specific TCRs target regions that are unmutated in variants. Baseline seropositivity characterized only a handful of AZD1222 recipients. In all cases, repertoires were sampled only after the peak T cell response.

The V and J ends lost 8 bases and 3 bases, in that order; junction bases with no gene match: 0. This CDR3 has 11 residues. Concerning this clone: As yet, its antigen is unknown.

Repertoires were generated with immunoSEQ multiplex PCR, while TCRdb's copy carries only in-frame clones and drops some. Of under 150,000 clones listed, nearly 90% were seen once; the top ten hold about 9.9%. This chain links TRBV12-3 or TRBV12-4 with TRBJ2-7; 8 bases agree with TRBD2. The sample was peripheral blood, taken 28 days after the second AZD1222 dose. This clonotype was sampled from an adult who received the AZD1222 COVID-19 vaccine. CDR3 in amino acids: CASGTSYEQYF. The CDR3 bases are TGTGCCAGCGGGACTAGCTACGAGCAGTACTTC.